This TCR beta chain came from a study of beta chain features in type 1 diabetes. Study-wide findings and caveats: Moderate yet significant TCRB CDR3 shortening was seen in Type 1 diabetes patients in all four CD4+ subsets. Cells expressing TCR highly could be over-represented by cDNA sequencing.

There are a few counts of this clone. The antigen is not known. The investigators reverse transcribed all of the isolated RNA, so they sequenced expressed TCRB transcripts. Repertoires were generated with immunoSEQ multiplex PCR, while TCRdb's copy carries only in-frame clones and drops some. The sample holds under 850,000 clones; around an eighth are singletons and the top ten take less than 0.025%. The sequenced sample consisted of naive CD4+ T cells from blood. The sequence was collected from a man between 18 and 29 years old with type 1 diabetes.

The CDR3 is CASSSEGNEQFF. In DNA, the CDR3 is TGTGCCAGCAGCTCCGAAGGGAATGAGCAGTTCTTC. The V and J genes are TRBV5-4 and TRBJ2-1; unclear D gene. V was shortened by 3 bases and J by 7 bases, with 8 bases between the two germline ends. The CDR3 spans 12 residues. Germline lookup yields CDR1 SGHNT and CDR2 YYREEE (reference sequence).